A single sample gave rise to the 2 T cell receptor beta chains below, sequenced in a study of T-cell memory formation after mild COVID-19. TCRdb called the 5' RACE reads again in MiXCR, with one record for every CDR3 protein. Altogether almost 550,000 distinct CDR3 sequences are present, approximately 20% being singletons, with the ten largest covering around 13%. The sample was PBMCs or a T cell subset sorted from them (not recorded which). These receptors all stem from an adult woman who had mild COVID-19 (a few samples of this study predate the infection). Cell type and time point are not known.

The rearrangement links TRBV4-2 to TRBJ2-1, with D uncertain. Between the trimmed V and J ends, which lost 2 bases and 4 bases, there was a span of 12 bases. The germline CDR1 and CDR2 sequences are LGHNA and YNFKEQ. This CDR3 is built from 15 residues. As DNA, the CDR3 is TGTGCCAGCAGCCAAAAGTCCCTGGGGTACAATGAGCAGTTCTTC. Its protein product is CASSQKSLGYNEQFF.

This chain joins TRBV5-6 and TRBJ1-2, with D maybe TRBD1 (5 bases). Per the germline V gene, CDR1 is SGHDT and CDR2 is YYEEEE. The V end lost 5 bases, the J end lost 6 bases, and 26 bases lay between the germline ends. This CDR3 is built from 17 residues. The CDR3 bases are TGTGCCAGCAGTAGGGTTGACGTTTCGGGAGCGGGACATGGCTACACCTTC. Its translation: CASSRVDVSGAGHGYTF.